The next 10 T cell receptor beta chains were all read from a single sample in a study of blood T cell repertoires in COVID-19. Some clones are missing from TCRdb's copy, which holds only in-frame ones; the method was immunoSEQ multiplex PCR. The table shows approximately 90,000 clones, with roughly 78% occurring only once. Sequencing was done on a sample of peripheral blood. These receptors were collected from an elderly woman with acute or convalescent COVID-19.

This sequence joins TRBV10-3 and TRBJ2-7, with TRBD2 matching 11 bases. J lost 4 bases, V lost 0 bases, and 2 bases had no gene match. Germline CDR1 ENHRY, CDR2 SYGVKD. The CDR3 is made up of 15 amino acids. The CDR3 DNA sequence: TGTGCCATCAGTGAGTCGGCTAGCGGGGGGTACGAGCAGTACTTC. It specifies CAISESASGGYEQYF.

The chain has TRBV5-1 and TRBJ2-3; 7 nucleotides agree with TRBD1. The CDR3 extends over 16 amino acids. Germline trimming cut 1 base from V and 3 bases from J; bases unmatched to any gene: 8. Germline-derived CDR1 and CDR2 are SGHRS and YFSETQ. The CDR3 loop reads CASSLTVDRRTDTQYF. The CDR3 DNA follows: TGCGCCAGCAGCTTGACCGTGGACAGGAGAACAGATACGCAGTATTTT.

The chain employs TRBV23-1 and TRBJ2-3, with TRBD1 identical over 9 bases. TRBV23-1 qualifies as an ORF whose function is uncertain. The CDR3 has 14 residues. V was pared by 10 bases and J by 4 bases, with 9 bases of the junction left unmatched. The CDR3 DNA reads TGCGCCACTAACAGGGGGCGGGTCCCAGATACGCAGTATTTT. This gives the protein CATNRGRVPDTQYF.

The V gene is TRBV12-3 or TRBV12-4, the J gene TRBJ2-7; TRBD1 matches at 8 bases. The V segment lost 6 bases and the J segment 6 bases; nucleotides outside the gene matches: 4. This CDR3 region has 12 residues. The CDR3: CASSQGASEQYF. The CDR3 DNA reads as TGTGCCAGCAGCCAGGGGGCGAGCGAGCAGTACTTC.

The chain recombines TRBV18 with TRBJ1-5; weak D call: TRBD1 (5 bases). V was cut by 3 bases and J by 4 bases, with 16 bases left in between. The V gene's germline CDR1 is KGHSH and CDR2 LQKENI. This CDR3 comprises 16 residues. As DNA, the CDR3 is TGTGCCAGCTCACCGACTTCGGGGGTGGGAAATCAGCCCCAGCATTTT. The encoded protein is CASSPTSGVGNQPQHF.

The genes are TRBV4-2 and TRBJ1-2; TRBD1 aligns across 7 bases. CDR3 length equals 14 residues. Germline CDR1 LGHNA, CDR2 YNFKEQ. V trimming: 4 bases; J trimming: 8 bases; junction bases outside the gene matches: 10. The CDR3 is CASSLEEGAKGYTF. The CDR3 nucleotides read TGTGCCAGCAGCCTTGAAGAGGGGGCGAAAGGCTACACCTTC.

This clone was counted once. The gene calls are TRBV7-7 and TRBJ2-3, with TRBD1 as a possible D gene (6 bases). The germline V gene has CDR1 SSHAT and CDR2 FNYEAQ (reference sequence). V was shortened by 2 bases and J by 3 bases, with 9 bases between the two germline ends. This CDR3 is built from 14 residues. As DNA, the CDR3 is TGTGCCAGCAGCTTACTAGGACAGACAGATACGCAGTATTTT. Amino acids: CASSLLGQTDTQYF.

The V gene is TRBV7-2, the J gene TRBJ2-5; 11 nucleotides line up with TRBD2. Germline values: CDR1 SGHTA, CDR2 FQGNSA. V shed 4 bases and J 5 bases; nucleotides not matched to a gene: 6. The CDR3 contains 15 residues. The DNA of the CDR3 is TGTGCCAGCAGCTCCCAGACTAGCGGGAAGGAGACCCAGTACTTC. It specifies CASSSQTSGKETQYF. The full variable domain, rest sourced from reference TRBV7-2 and TRBJ2-5, is GAGVSQSPSNKVTEKGKDVELRCDPISGHTALYWYRQSLGQGLEFLIYFQGNSAPDKSGLPSDRFSAERTGGSVSTLTIQRTQQEDSAVYLCASSSQTSGKETQYFGPGTRLLVL.

The CDR3: CASSMDRFPLNDFF. The CDR3, as DNA: TGTGCCAGCAGCATGGACAGGTTTCCTTTAAATGATTTCTTT. The chain couples TRBV6-5 to TRBJ1-1; 7 bases agree with TRBD1. The trim removed 6 bases at V and 13 bases at J, leaving 17 bases unmatched. The CDR3 has 14 amino acids. From germline, CDR1 is MNHEY and CDR2 SVGAGI.

The V and J genes are TRBV2 and TRBJ1-2; tentatively, D is TRBD1 (6 bases). In germline, CDR1 is SNHLY, CDR2 FYNNEI. The CDR3 loop spans 15 amino acids. The V gene lost 8 bases and the J gene lost 4 bases, with 20 bases spanning the gap. This CDR3 is CASLLPTGSFYGYTF. CDR3 coding DNA: TGTGCCAGCCTTCTCCCGACAGGATCCTTCTATGGCTACACCTTC.